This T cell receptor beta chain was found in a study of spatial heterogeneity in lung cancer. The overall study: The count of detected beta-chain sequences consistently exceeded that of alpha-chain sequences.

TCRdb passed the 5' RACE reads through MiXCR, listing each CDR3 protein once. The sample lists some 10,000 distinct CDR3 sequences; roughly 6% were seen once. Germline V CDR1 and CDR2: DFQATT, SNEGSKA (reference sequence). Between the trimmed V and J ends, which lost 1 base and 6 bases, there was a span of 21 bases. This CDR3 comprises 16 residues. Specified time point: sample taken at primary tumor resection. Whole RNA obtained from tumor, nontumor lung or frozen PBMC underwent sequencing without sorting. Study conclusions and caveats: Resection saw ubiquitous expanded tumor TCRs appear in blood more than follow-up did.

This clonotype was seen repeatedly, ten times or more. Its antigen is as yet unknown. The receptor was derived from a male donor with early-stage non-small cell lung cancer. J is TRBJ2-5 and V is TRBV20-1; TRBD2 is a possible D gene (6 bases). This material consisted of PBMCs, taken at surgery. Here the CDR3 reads CSARAGAGLDVKTQYF. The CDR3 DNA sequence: TGCAGTGCTAGAGCTGGAGCGGGCCTGGACGTAAAGACCCAGTACTTC.